Following are 15 T cell receptor beta chains from one sample sequenced in a study of blood T cell repertoires in COVID-19. Only in-frame clones appear in the TCRdb table, and some are missing; sequencing was by immunoSEQ multiplex PCR. This table has under 200,000 clones, about 84% appearing once. Sequencing was performed on PBMCs or T cells enriched from blood (not recorded which). These receptors were obtained from a woman aged 40 to 55 with acute COVID-19.

This clone was counted between two and nine times. V gene TRBV2 combines with J gene TRBJ2-7; 11 bases agree with TRBD1. This CDR3 region has 15 residues. CDR1 is SNHLY, CDR2 FYNNEI, per germline. The V gene end was trimmed by 6 bases and the J gene end by 3 bases; junction bases not matched to a gene: 7. CDR3 residues: CASRKGQGGFYEQYF. The CDR3 DNA is TGTGCCAGCAGGAAGGGACAGGGGGGTTTCTACGAGCAGTACTTC.

The rearrangement uses TRBV3-1 (or the pseudogene TRBV3-2) and TRBJ2-5; TRBD2 matches at 7 bases. The J segment lost 4 bases and the V segment lost 1 base, leaving 6 bases of the junction unmatched. The germline V gene has CDR1 LGHDT and CDR2 YNNKEL (reference sequence). CDR3 size: 15 residues. The CDR3 nucleotides read TGTGCCAGCAGCCAAGGCGGGGCGGGAGTAGAGACCCAGTACTTC. Translating gives CASSQGGAGVETQYF.

V gene TRBV27 combines with J gene TRBJ2-7; D may be TRBD1 (6 bases). V was pared by 3 bases and J by 6 bases, with 18 bases between. This CDR3 is 15 amino acids long. Germline V gene sequence: CDR1 MNHEY, CDR2 SMNVEV (reference sequence). This CDR3 reads CASSFRTGTKSEQYF. The CDR3 DNA sequence: TGTGCCAGCAGTTTTCGAACCGGGACAAAGAGCGAGCAGTACTTC.

The chain combines TRBV2 with TRBJ2-2, with D tentatively TRBD2 (5 bases). There are 16 residues in the CDR3. Trimming left V 1 base short and J 1 base short, with 10 bases between. Per the germline V gene, CDR1 is SNHLY and CDR2 is FYNNEI. The CDR3 spells CASSEVERRNTGELFF. The CDR3, as DNA: TGTGCCAGCAGTGAAGTGGAGCGGAGGAACACCGGGGAGCTGTTTTTT.

The chain is built from TRBV10-2 and TRBJ2-4; TRBD1 might be the D (6 bases). This CDR3 contains 14 residues. The germline V gene has CDR1 WSHSY and CDR2 SAAADI. Trimming cost V 4 bases and J 8 bases, with 15 bases left between them. The DNA of the CDR3 is TGCGCCAGCAGTGGGACAGCTTATTTGGACATTCAGTACTTC. As protein: CASSGTAYLDIQYF.

CDR3 DNA sequence: TGTGCCAGCAGTTTGGGGGACAGGGCCTCTGGAAACACCATATATTTT. Translating gives CASSLGDRASGNTIYF. The rearrangement joins TRBV27 to TRBJ1-3; TRBD1 aligns across 9 bases. After removal of 3 bases from V and 0 bases from J, the junction contained 3 bases not matched to a gene. Germline V lookup: CDR1 MNHEY, CDR2 SMNVEV (reference sequence). This CDR3 has 16 amino acids.

The chain uses TRBV6-1 and TRBJ2-7, with TRBD1 identical over 7 bases. CDR3 size: 15 residues. Trimming took 2 bases from V and 1 from J; bases not matched to a gene: 5. Germline CDR1 is MNHNS and CDR2 is SASEGT. The CDR3 DNA follows: TGTGCCAGCAGTGAACAGGCGACAGGGTCCTACGAGCAGTACTTC. It encodes CASSEQATGSYEQYF.

The chain employs TRBV27 and TRBJ2-7; maybe TRBD2 (7 bases). The CDR3 is made up of 18 amino acids. CDR1 and CDR2 (germline): MNHEY, SMNVEV (reference sequence). Trimming removed 7 bases at V and 2 bases at J, with 27 bases between. CDR3 in amino acids: CASTPSRGMREGTYEQYF. In DNA, the CDR3 is TGTGCCAGCACCCCAAGTAGGGGGATGAGGGAGGGGACCTACGAGCAGTACTTC.

The genes are TRBV5-1 and TRBJ2-5; TRBD1 matches at 8 bases. Germline V gene lookup returns CDR1 SGHRS and CDR2 YFSETQ. The J segment lost 4 bases and the V segment lost 4 bases, leaving 12 bases of the junction unmatched. The CDR3 is 16 residues long. The CDR3: CASSEAARGRLETQYF. CDR3 DNA: TGCGCCAGCAGCGAGGCGGCCAGGGGGCGTTTAGAGACCCAGTACTTC. Full variable domain (remainder filled in from reference TRBV5-1 and TRBJ2-5): KAGVTQTPRYLIKTRGQQVTLSCSPISGHRSVSWYQQTPGQGLQFLFEYFSETQRNKGNFPGRFSGRQFSNSRSEMNVSTLELGDSALYLCASSEAARGRLETQYFGPGTRLLVL.

CDR3 sequence (DNA): TGTGCCAGCAGTTACCTAGCGGGAGTGGGGAATGAGCAGTTCTTC. The encoded protein is CASSYLAGVGNEQFF. J is TRBJ2-1 and V is TRBV6-5; 10 nucleotides line up with TRBD2. V lost 2 bases and J lost 7; bases outside the gene matches: 5. This CDR3 has 15 residues. In germline, CDR1 is MNHEY, CDR2 SVGAGI.

The V and J genes are TRBV19 and TRBJ2-1, with D possibly matching TRBD2 (5 bases). Trimming stripped 1 base from V and 7 bases from J, with 8 bases between. The CDR3 runs to 13 residues. The germline gives CDR1 LNHDA, CDR2 SQIVND (reference sequence). The CDR3, as DNA: TGTGCCAGTAGTATAGTTCGGGGTAATGAGCAGTTCTTC. As protein: CASSIVRGNEQFF.

Comments on this clone: This same CDR3 is encoded by further DNA sequences in the sample. V gene TRBV6-5 combines with J gene TRBJ1-1; D possibly corresponds to TRBD1 (5 bases). V lost 6 bases to trimming and J lost 1 base, with 9 bases between them. The CDR3 runs to 13 residues. Germline lookup yields CDR1 MNHEY and CDR2 SVGAGI. This CDR3 reads CASRWGRNTEAFF. DNA for the CDR3: TGTGCCAGCAGATGGGGCAGGAACACTGAAGCTTTCTTT.

The chain combines TRBV9 with TRBJ1-4; D is unresolved. CDR3 size: 15 residues. V lost 0 bases to trimming and J lost 6 bases, with 12 bases between them. From germline, CDR1 is SGDLS and CDR2 YYNGEE. CDR3: CASSVAGRKDEKLFF. The CDR3 DNA is TGTGCCAGCAGCGTAGCTGGGAGGAAAGATGAAAAACTGTTTTTT.

This clone appeared a single time. V gene TRBV11-3 combines with J gene TRBJ2-1, with D possibly being TRBD2 (5 bases). The CDR3 runs to 13 residues. Germline CDR1 reads SGHNT; CDR2 reads YENEEA. V was shortened by 3 bases and J by 4 bases, with 7 bases between the two germline ends. The DNA for the CDR3 is TGTGCCAGCAGCTTCCGGGGTTACAATGAGCAGTTCTTC. This sequence encodes CASSFRGYNEQFF. Full variable domain (outside the CDR3, taken from reference TRBV11-3 and TRBJ2-1): EAGVVQSPRYKIIEKKQPVAFWCNPISGHNTLYWYLQNLGQGPELLIRYENEEAVDDSQLPKDRFSAERLKGVDSTLKIQPAELGDSAVYLCASSFRGYNEQFFGPGTRLTVL.

This chain uses TRBV10-3 with TRBJ2-3; 8 nucleotides match TRBD1. V trimming: 10 bases; J trimming: 2 bases; junction bases outside the gene matches: 11. The CDR3 sequence is 15 residues long. CDR1 and CDR2 (germline): ENHRY, SYGVKD. The CDR3 loop is CATSTGGMYTDTQYF. CDR3 nucleotide sequence: TGTGCCACCTCAACAGGGGGAATGTACACAGATACGCAGTATTTT.